This T cell receptor (beta chain) appears in the sequencing data of a study of shared clonotypes between healthy human individuals. Germline CDR1 and CDR2: MNHEY and SMNVEV (reference sequence). J lost 3 bases, V lost 4 bases, and 11 bases had no gene match. This CDR3 spans 19 amino acids. For every subset, genomic DNA was evenly distributed across several immunoSEQ plates. Measured with immunoSEQ multiplex PCR; TCRdb has only the in-frame clones, and not every one. This table has 1,400,000 or so clones, approximately 98.5% appearing once. The chain is built from TRBV27 and TRBJ2-1; 14 nucleotides align to TRBD2. The material sequenced was naive CD4+ T cells sorted from blood. Subset indicated: CD45RA+ positively selected. This clonotype was sampled from a young man in good health. DNA for the CDR3: TGTGCCAGCAGTTCCCGGACTAGCGGGAGGCCCTTGCGCTACAATGAGCAGTTCTTC. This codes for CASSSRTSGRPLRYNEQFF.